This TCR beta chain is from a study of cytotoxic CD8 clonotypes in ibrutinib-treated CLL. Study-wide findings and caveats: Rising at ibrutinib response, clonality subsequently fell back toward baseline at progression.

Here immunoSEQ multiplex PCR was the method, and the copy in TCRdb shows in-frame clones only, minus some. This sample yields around 250,000 clones, of which 70% are seen a single time; roughly 14% belongs to the top ten. Remarks on this clone: The antigen is not known.

Per the germline V gene, CDR1 is MNHEY and CDR2 is SMNVEV (reference sequence). This CDR3 has 14 residues. Trimming removed 7 bases at V and 8 bases at J, with 18 bases between. The gene calls are TRBV27 and TRBJ2-1; either TRBD1 or TRBD2 may fit D (5 bases each). The receptor was derived from a human donor with chronic lymphocytic leukemia. Here the sequenced sample was PBMCs, taken after 24 months of ibrutinib treatment. CDR3: CASTEGRKYDEQFF. The CDR3 nucleotides are TGTGCCAGCACCGAGGGACGGAAATACGATGAGCAGTTCTTC.